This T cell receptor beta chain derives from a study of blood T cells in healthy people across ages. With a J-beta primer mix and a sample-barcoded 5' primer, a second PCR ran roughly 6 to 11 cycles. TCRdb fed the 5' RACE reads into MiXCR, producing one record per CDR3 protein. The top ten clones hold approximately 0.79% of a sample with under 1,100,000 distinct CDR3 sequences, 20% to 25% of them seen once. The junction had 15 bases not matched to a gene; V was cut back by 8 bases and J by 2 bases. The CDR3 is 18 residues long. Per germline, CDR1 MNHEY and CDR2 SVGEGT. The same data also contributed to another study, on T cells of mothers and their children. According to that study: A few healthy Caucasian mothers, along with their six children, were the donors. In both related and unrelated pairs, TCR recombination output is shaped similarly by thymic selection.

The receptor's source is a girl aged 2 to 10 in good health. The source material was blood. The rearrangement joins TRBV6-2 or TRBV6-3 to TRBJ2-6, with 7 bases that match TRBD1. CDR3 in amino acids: CASRPRQGNPTGANVLTF. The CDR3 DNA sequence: TGTGCCAGCCGCCCACGACAGGGAAACCCAACTGGGGCCAACGTCCTGACTTTC.